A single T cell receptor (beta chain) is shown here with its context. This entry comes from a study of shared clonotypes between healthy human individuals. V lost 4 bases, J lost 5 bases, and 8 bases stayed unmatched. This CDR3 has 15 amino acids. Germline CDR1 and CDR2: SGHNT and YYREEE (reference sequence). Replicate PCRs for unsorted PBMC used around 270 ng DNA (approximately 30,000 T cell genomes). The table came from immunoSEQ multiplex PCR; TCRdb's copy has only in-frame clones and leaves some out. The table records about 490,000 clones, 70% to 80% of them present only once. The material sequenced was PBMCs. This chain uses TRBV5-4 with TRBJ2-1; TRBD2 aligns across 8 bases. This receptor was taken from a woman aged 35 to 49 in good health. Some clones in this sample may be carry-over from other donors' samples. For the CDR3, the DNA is TGTGCCAGCAGCGGGGAGGGACTAGTAAACAATGAGCAGTTCTTC. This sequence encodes CASSGEGLVNNEQFF.